These 22 T cell receptor beta chains were sequenced from one sample in a study of T cell responses to AZD1222 COVID-19 vaccine. Produced via immunoSEQ multiplex PCR; TCRdb's table is partial and in-frame only. There are roughly 140,000 clones in the sample; approximately 91% occur only once, and approximately 4.5% lies in the top ten. Here the sequenced sample was peripheral blood, taken on day 0 of AZD1222 vaccination. Source of these receptors: an adult in good health.

The genes are TRBV10-1 and TRBJ1-2; no firm D call. This CDR3 has 14 residues. V lost 3 bases, J lost 8 bases, and 16 bases lay in between. Germline assignment: CDR1 WNHNN and CDR2 SYGVQD (reference sequence). The CDR3 DNA reads as TGCGCCAGCAGTGACAAACTCTCCTGGACGGGCTACACCTTC. Its protein is CASSDKLSWTGYTF.

The chain recombines TRBV30 with TRBJ1-2, with a possible D match to TRBD1 (5 bases). V was shortened by 4 bases and J by 4 bases, with 13 bases between the two germline ends. This CDR3 region has 13 residues. Germline CDR1 GTSNPN, CDR2 SVGIG (reference sequence). The CDR3 DNA reads as TGTGCCTGGAATTGGGGGACCCTCTATGGCTACACCTTC. Translating it yields CAWNWGTLYGYTF. The whole variable domain, remainder taken from reference TRBV30 and TRBJ1-2, is SQTIHQWPATLVQPVGSPLSLECTVEGTSNPNLYWYRQAAGRGLQLLFYSVGIGQISSEVPQNLSASRPQDRQFILSSKKLLLSDSGFYLCAWNWGTLYGYTFGSGTRLTVV.

V is TRBV7-9 and J is TRBJ2-6; D is undetermined. Germline assignment: CDR1 SEHNR and CDR2 FQNEAQ (reference sequence). This CDR3 spans 16 amino acids. V dropped 0 bases and J dropped 0 bases, with 6 bases sitting between them. In DNA form, the CDR3 reads TGTGCCAGCAGCTTAGCTCCAGCCTCTGGGGCCAACGTCCTGACTTTC. It encodes CASSLAPASGANVLTF. Variable domain in full (rest from reference TRBV7-9 and TRBJ2-6): DTGVSQNPRHKITKRGQNVTFRCDPISEHNRLYWYRQTLGQGPEFLTYFQNEAQLEKSRLLSDRFSAERPKGSFSTLEIQRTEQGDSAMYLCASSLAPASGANVLTFGAGSRLTVL.

The rearrangement uses TRBV5-1 and TRBJ2-2, with D uncertain. Germline V lookup: CDR1 SGHRS, CDR2 YFSETQ. This CDR3 region has 13 residues. Between the trimmed V and J ends, which lost 0 bases and 7 bases, there was a span of 7 bases. The CDR3 DNA reads as TGCGCCAGCAGCTTGGTGGTTGACGGGGAGCTGTTTTTT. This codes for CASSLVVDGELFF.

The chain joins TRBV2 to TRBJ2-3; D remains unclear. The CDR3 loop spans 14 amino acids. Looked up from germline, CDR1 is SNHLY and CDR2 is FYNNEI. Trimming left V 4 bases short and J 2 bases short, with 10 bases between. Here the CDR3 reads CASSVARYTDTQYF. The CDR3 DNA reads TGTGCCAGCAGTGTGGCCAGGTACACAGATACGCAGTATTTT.

The chain has TRBV28 and TRBJ2-5; TRBD2 aligns across 7 bases. Unmatched junction bases numbered 7, after V lost 3 bases and J lost 3 bases. The CDR3 length is 15 residues. Germline assignment: CDR1 MDHEN and CDR2 SYDVKM. The CDR3 DNA reads as TGTGCCAGCAGTTTGTGGACTAGAGGGGAAGAGACCCAGTACTTC. It translates to CASSLWTRGEETQYF.

The CDR3 is CASSFTGRANEKLFF. The CDR3 nucleotides read TGTGCCAGCAGCTTCACAGGGCGAGCTAATGAAAAACTGTTTTTT. The genes are TRBV14 and TRBJ1-4; possibly TRBD1 for D (6 bases). The length of the CDR3 is 15 residues. Germline CDR1 and CDR2: SGHDN and FVKESK. The germline V and J ends were trimmed by 5 bases and 3 bases, with 13 bases remaining between them.

The chain carries TRBV5-1 and TRBJ2-3; D is uncertain. Germline CDR1 SGHRS, CDR2 YFSETQ. Deletions cut 1 base from V and 3 bases from J, with 15 bases between. The length of the CDR3 is 16 residues. The CDR3 protein is CASSLNPAEFTDTQYF. CDR3 DNA sequence: TGCGCCAGCAGCTTGAACCCAGCAGAGTTTACAGATACGCAGTATTTT.

The chain uses TRBV5-1 and TRBJ1-1; D is ambiguous. Trimming took 1 base from V and 8 from J, leaving 9 bases between them. The CDR3 covers 12 residues. Germline V gene data show CDR1 as SGHRS and CDR2 as YFSETQ. CDR3 sequence reads: CASSLNLEEAFF. The CDR3 coding sequence is TGCGCCAGCAGCTTGAATTTGGAGGAAGCTTTCTTT. The full variable domain, rest sourced from reference TRBV5-1 and TRBJ1-1, is KAGVTQTPRYLIKTRGQQVTLSCSPISGHRSVSWYQQTPGQGLQFLFEYFSETQRNKGNFPGRFSGRQFSNSRSEMNVSTLELGDSALYLCASSLNLEEAFFGQGTRLTVV.

In its sample, this clone was seen once. The chain uses TRBV27 and TRBJ2-1, with TRBD2 identical over 9 bases. Germline CDR1 MNHEY, CDR2 SMNVEV (reference sequence). V dropped 3 bases and J dropped 0; count of bases not matched to a gene: 9. The CDR3 loop spans 18 amino acids. The CDR3 sequence is CASSFLAGARSSYNEQFF. In DNA form, the CDR3 reads TGTGCCAGCAGTTTTTTAGCGGGAGCTCGCAGCTCCTACAATGAGCAGTTCTTC.

The rearrangement joins TRBV7-2 to TRBJ2-3; D possibly corresponds to TRBD1 (5 bases). CDR1 SGHTA and CDR2 FQGNSA come from the germline V gene. There are 16 residues in the CDR3. V lost 5 bases to trimming and J lost 6 bases, with 21 bases between them. CDR3 region: CASSLREFPSKDTQYF. For the CDR3, the DNA is TGTGCCAGCAGCCTCAGGGAATTCCCCTCTAAGGATACGCAGTATTTT. Combining the CDR3 with reference TRBV7-2 and TRBJ2-3 gives the whole variable domain GAGVSQSPSNKVTEKGKDVELRCDPISGHTALYWYRQSLGQGLEFLIYFQGNSAPDKSGLPSDRFSAERTGGSVSTLTIQRTQQEDSAVYLCASSLREFPSKDTQYFGPGTRLTVL.

CDR3 loop: CAWRTSGGYDTQYF. CDR3 nucleotide sequence: TGTGCCTGGAGGACTAGCGGGGGATACGATACGCAGTATTTT. The chain links TRBV30 to TRBJ2-3, with 12 bases identical to TRBD2. Germline values: CDR1 GTSNPN, CDR2 SVGIG (reference sequence). This CDR3 has 14 residues. The V and J ends lost 3 bases and 6 bases, in that order; junction bases with no gene match: 4. The whole variable domain, remainder taken from reference TRBV30 and TRBJ2-3, is SQTIHQWPATLVQPVGSPLSLECTVEGTSNPNLYWYRQAAGRGLQLLFYSVGIGQISSEVPQNLSASRPQDRQFILSSKKLLLSDSGFYLCAWRTSGGYDTQYFGPGTRLTVL.

The chain carries TRBV4-2 and TRBJ2-6; no definite D call. CDR1 and CDR2 from the germline V gene are LGHNA and YNFKEQ. CDR3 size: 16 residues. Trimming shortened V by 0 bases and J by 0 bases, and 6 bases separated the two germline ends. DNA for the CDR3: TGTGCCAGCAGCCAAGAAGCGCACTCTGGGGCCAACGTCCTGACTTTC. This translates into CASSQEAHSGANVLTF.

The CDR3 coding sequence is TGTGCCACCAGCTCTCACCGGGGCTATAATTCACCCCTCCACTTT. This encodes CATSSHRGYNSPLHF. The chain recombines TRBV15 with TRBJ1-6; no clear D gene. Trimming shortened V by 5 bases and J by 3 bases, and 11 bases separated the two germline ends. The CDR3 has 15 amino acids. CDR1 and CDR2 (germline): LNHNV, YYDKDF (reference sequence).

This clone was seen only once. The V call is TRBV18, the J call TRBJ1-4; D gene uncertain. Germline V CDR1 and CDR2: KGHSH, LQKENI. The length of the CDR3 is 15 residues. Trimming pared 3 bases from V and 5 bases from J, leaving 13 bases between. This CDR3 is CASSPGHLPNEKLFF. CDR3 nucleotide sequence: TGTGCCAGCTCACCCGGCCATCTCCCGAATGAAAAACTGTTTTTT.

This clone was counted once. This sequence joins TRBV3-1 (or the pseudogene TRBV3-2) and TRBJ1-2; D not resolved. Trimming took 3 bases from V and 1 from J, leaving 15 bases between them. The length of the CDR3 is 16 residues. From germline, CDR1 is LGHDT and CDR2 YNNKEL (reference sequence). The CDR3 sequence is CASSHPRAEGNYGYTF. For the CDR3, the DNA is TGTGCCAGCAGCCACCCCCGAGCCGAGGGTAACTATGGCTACACCTTC.

The rearrangement uses TRBV28 and TRBJ2-1; 7 nucleotides agree with TRBD2. Looked up from germline, CDR1 is MDHEN and CDR2 is SYDVKM. This CDR3 comprises 11 residues. V lost 7 bases to trimming and J lost 9 bases; unmatched junction nucleotides: 3. This chain's CDR3 is CASIGEGEQFF. CDR3 DNA sequence: TGTGCCAGCATTGGGGAGGGTGAGCAGTTCTTC.

This clone occurred once. The same CDR3 can be traced to other DNA sequences in this sample. The rearrangement links TRBV28 to TRBJ2-7, with D maybe TRBD2 (5 bases). Germline lookup yields CDR1 MDHEN and CDR2 SYDVKM. The CDR3 is made up of 13 amino acids. V was cut by 2 bases and J by 2 bases, with 7 bases left in between. The CDR3: CASSLAGPYEQYF. As DNA, the CDR3 is TGTGCCAGCAGTTTAGCGGGTCCCTACGAGCAGTACTTC.

The chain joins TRBV7-9 to TRBJ2-2; D is uncertain. There are 12 residues in the CDR3. Germline V lookup: CDR1 SEHNR, CDR2 FQNEAQ (reference sequence). With 5 bases removed from V and 7 bases from J, the gap between germline ends came to 8 bases. The CDR3 sequence: CASSPPLGELFF. CDR3 nucleotide sequence: TGTGCCAGCAGCCCTCCCCTCGGGGAGCTGTTTTTT.

V and J are TRBV7-9 and TRBJ2-7, with D tentatively TRBD2 (5 bases). The V gene lost 5 bases and the J gene lost 2 bases, with 10 bases spanning the gap. Germline CDR1 reads SEHNR; CDR2 reads FQNEAQ (reference sequence). The CDR3 extends over 13 amino acids. DNA of the CDR3: TGTGCCAGCAGCACCCCGCGGGCCTACGAGCAGTACTTC. Residues: CASSTPRAYEQYF.

V usage is TRBV25-1 and J usage is TRBJ1-3; D may be TRBD1 (5 bases). Trimming pared 4 bases from V and 0 bases from J, leaving 13 bases between. This CDR3 has 16 residues. Germline loops: CDR1 MGHDK, CDR2 SYGVNS. CDR3 bases: TGTGCCAGCAGTGCACAGCGAGGGGTCTCTGGAAACACCATATATTTT. Translating it yields CASSAQRGVSGNTIYF.

The V gene is TRBV5-1, the J gene TRBJ1-1, with 10 bases aligning to TRBD1. V gave up 2 bases and J gave up 4 bases; unmatched junction bases: 14. The CDR3 runs 18 residues. Germline values: CDR1 SGHRS, CDR2 YFSETQ. CDR3 amino acids: CASSFIDRGLRQRTEAFF. CDR3 sequence (DNA): TGCGCCAGCAGCTTTATAGACAGGGGGCTACGACAGCGCACTGAAGCTTTCTTT.